This T cell receptor beta chain was recorded in a study of control samples from healthy donors and cancer patients. Sequenced by immunoSEQ multiplex PCR; TCRdb stores in-frame clones only, minus some. In the table there are 90,000 or so clones, roughly nine tenths of which are singletons. CDR3 length equals 17 residues. Germline V CDR1 and CDR2: SNHLY, FYNNEI. Losses at the gene ends were 6 bases for V and 4 bases for J; bases not matched to a gene: 8. The specimen sequenced was PBMCs. The J gene is TRBJ2-2, the V gene TRBV2; the match to TRBD2 covers 13 bases. The clonotype comes from a woman aged 45-65 years with colorectal cancer. DNA of the CDR3: TGTGCCAGCAGCTTACTAGCGGGGGGGCTTGGCACCGGGGAGCTGTTTTTT. This encodes CASSLLAGGLGTGELFF. The variable domain in full, completed from reference TRBV2 and TRBJ2-2, reads EPEVTQTPSHQVTQMGQEVILRCVPISNHLYFYWYRQILGQKVEFLVSFYNNEISEKSEIFDDQFSVERPDGSNFTLKIRSTKLEDSAMYFCASSLLAGGLGTGELFFGEGSRLTVL.